This T cell receptor beta chain was obtained from a study of shared clonotypes between healthy human individuals. This table comes from immunoSEQ multiplex PCR, and its TCRdb copy is limited to in-frame clones, with some not included. The repertoire includes a few hundred thousand clones, around 77% of them detected once, and 12% sits in the top ten. A remark on this clone: Its antigen remains unidentified.

The ends lost 2 bases at V and 0 bases at J; junction bases unmatched: 4. CDR3 length equals 15 residues. Germline V gene data show CDR1 as SGHRS and CDR2 as YFSETQ. Findings and limits, study-wide: Only blood was sampled, and tissue TCR repertoires likely differ from blood ones.

The sample consisted of PBMCs. The chain has TRBV5-1 and TRBJ2-7, with 8 bases aligning to TRBD2. This receptor was taken from a woman in her thirties or forties in good health. Some clones in this sample may be carry-over from other donors' samples. The CDR3 spells CASSFSGTYSYEQYF. For the CDR3, the DNA is TGCGCCAGCAGCTTTAGCGGGACCTACTCCTACGAGCAGTACTTC. Using reference TRBV5-1 and TRBJ2-7 for the parts outside the CDR3, the full variable domain is KAGVTQTPRYLIKTRGQQVTLSCSPISGHRSVSWYQQTPGQGLQFLFEYFSETQRNKGNFPGRFSGRQFSNSRSEMNVSTLELGDSALYLCASSFSGTYSYEQYFGPGTRLTVT.